This T cell receptor (beta chain) is drawn from a study of T cell responses to AZD1222 COVID-19 vaccine. Generated by immunoSEQ multiplex PCR, the TCRdb table keeps only in-frame clones and is missing some. The table includes about 180,000 clones, approximately 86% detected once. Germline V gives CDR1 MDHEN, CDR2 SYDVKM. This CDR3 region has 15 residues. V lost 7 bases to trimming and J lost 3 bases; unmatched junction nucleotides: 8. The TCR sequence derives from an adult in good health. This rearrangement joins TRBV28 to TRBJ2-4; the match to TRBD1 covers 8 bases. Sequencing used peripheral blood, obtained on day 0 of AZD1222 vaccination. CDR3 region: CASTLGTGLKNIQYF. As DNA, the CDR3 is TGTGCCAGCACCCTAGGGACAGGCCTCAAAAACATTCAGTACTTC.